This T cell receptor (beta chain) was identified during a study of cytomegalovirus exposure and HLA in healthy donors. Study-wide results and limits: The study flagged about 160 TCR beta chains as cytomegalovirus-associated. Later, an analysis found that TCR clusters from the first cohort tended to co-occur in the 120 or so validation repertoires. Among the CMV-associated chains, a few were confirmed in vitro as specific for CMV antigens.

This clone was seen a handful of times. Its antigen is unidentified. Profiled with immunoSEQ multiplex PCR; TCRdb holds only in-frame clones, not every one. The sample records roughly 200,000 clones, about 81% being singletons. Separate from the 666-subject first cohort was the 120-subject validation cohort, to which the donors belonged. With 8 bases removed from V and 0 bases from J, the gap between germline ends came to 15 bases. Germline CDR1 ENHRY, CDR2 SYGVKD. The CDR3 contains 15 residues. The clonotype was recovered from a woman between 25 and 40 years old in good health and CMV-seronegative. The specimen was PBMCs. V gene TRBV10-3 combines with J gene TRBJ2-3, with D tentatively TRBD2 (5 bases). CDR3 nucleotides: TGTGCCATCCGAAACGAGGGTTTGAGCACAGATACGCAGTATTTT. Its protein is CAIRNEGLSTDTQYF.